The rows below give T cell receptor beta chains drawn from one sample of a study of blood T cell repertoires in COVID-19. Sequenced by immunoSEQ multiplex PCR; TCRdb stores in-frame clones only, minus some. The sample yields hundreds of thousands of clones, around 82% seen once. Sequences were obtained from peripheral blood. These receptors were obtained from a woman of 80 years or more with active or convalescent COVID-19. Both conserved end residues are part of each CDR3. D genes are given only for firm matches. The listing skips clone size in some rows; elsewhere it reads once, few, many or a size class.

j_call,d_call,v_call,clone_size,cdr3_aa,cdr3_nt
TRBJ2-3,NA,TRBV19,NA,CASSIDSGVADTQYF,TGTGCCAGTAGTATAGACAGTGGTGTCGCAGATACGCAGTATTTT
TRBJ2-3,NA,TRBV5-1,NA,CASSLEQNTDTQYF,TGCGCCAGCAGCTTGGAACAGAACACAGATACGCAGTATTTT
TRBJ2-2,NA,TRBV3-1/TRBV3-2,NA,CASSQGWGRYTGELFF,TGTGCCAGCAGCCAAGGATGGGGCAGGTACACCGGGGAGCTGTTTTTT
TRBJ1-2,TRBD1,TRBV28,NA,CASSLLGTGSHYGYTF,TGTGCCAGCAGTTTATTGGGGACAGGGTCTCACTATGGCTACACCTTC
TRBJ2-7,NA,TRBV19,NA,CASSTGTSISFYEQYF,TGTGCCAGTAGTACCGGGACATCGATTTCGTTCTACGAGCAGTACTTC
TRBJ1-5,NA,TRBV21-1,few,CASSTQSNQPQHF,TGTGCCAGCAGCACACAGAGCAATCAGCCCCAGCATTTT
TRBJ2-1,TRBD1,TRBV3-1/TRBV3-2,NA,CASSQKRTGLSDEQFF,TGTGCCAGCAGCCAAAAGCGGACAGGGTTGTCCGATGAGCAGTTCTTC
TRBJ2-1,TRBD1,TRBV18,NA,CASSPGTGGYNEQFF,TGTGCCAGCTCGCCAGGAACAGGGGGCTACAATGAGCAGTTCTTC
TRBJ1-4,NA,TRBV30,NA,CAWSGQINEKLFF,TGTGCCTGGAGCGGACAGATTAATGAAAAACTGTTTTTT
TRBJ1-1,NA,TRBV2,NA,CASILPGEQEAFF,TGTGCCAGCATCCTGCCCGGGGAACAGGAAGCTTTCTTT
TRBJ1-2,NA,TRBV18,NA,CASSPWGGPNYGYTF,TGTGCCAGCTCACCGTGGGGGGGTCCAAACTATGGCTACACCTTC
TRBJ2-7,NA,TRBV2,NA,CASSPLMRDLSEQYF,TGTGCCAGCAGTCCACTGATGAGGGATTTATCCGAGCAGTACTTC
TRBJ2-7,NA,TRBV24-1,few,CATRGSDIDTYEQYF,TGTGCCACCAGGGGGTCGGACATCGATACCTACGAGCAGTACTTC
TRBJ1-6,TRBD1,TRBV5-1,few,CASSPGTANSPLHF,TGCGCCAGCAGCCCCGGGACAGCTAATTCACCCCTCCACTTT
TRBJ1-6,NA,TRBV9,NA,CASSVNFDSNSPLHF,TGTGCCAGCAGCGTAAATTTCGACAGTAATTCACCCCTCCACTTT
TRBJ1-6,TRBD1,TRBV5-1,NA,CASSLGPTGDNSPLHF,TGCGCCAGCAGCTTGGGCCCGACAGGGGATAATTCACCCCTCCACTTT
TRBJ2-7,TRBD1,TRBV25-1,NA,CASSESGGPYEQYF,TGTGCCAGCAGTGAATCAGGGGGCCCCTACGAGCAGTACTTC
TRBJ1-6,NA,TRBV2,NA,CASSVGREVSALHF,TGTGCCAGCAGTGTGGGACGGGAGGTTTCGGCCCTCCACTTT
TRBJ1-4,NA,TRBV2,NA,CASKSGRLNEKLFF,TGTGCCAGCAAGAGCGGGAGGCTTAATGAAAAACTGTTTTTT
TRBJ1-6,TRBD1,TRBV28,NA,CASSLYGQGAWSLHF,TGTGCCAGCAGTTTGTACGGACAGGGGGCTTGGTCCCTCCACTTT
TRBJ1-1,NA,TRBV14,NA,CASSYVTGSSEAFF,TGTGCCAGCAGTTATGTGACAGGTTCTTCTGAAGCTTTCTTT
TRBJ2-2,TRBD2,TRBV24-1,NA,CATSDGDYRNTGELFF,TGTGCCACCAGTGATGGGGACTACCGAAACACCGGGGAGCTGTTTTTT
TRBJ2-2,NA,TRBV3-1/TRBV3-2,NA,CASSPRLNTGELFF,TGTGCCAGCAGCCCCCGGTTGAACACCGGGGAGCTGTTTTTT
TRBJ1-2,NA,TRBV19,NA,CASSGPRQDNYGYTF,TGTGCCAGTAGTGGGCCCCGACAGGATAACTATGGCTACACCTTC
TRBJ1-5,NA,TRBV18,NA,CASSPAGELPQHF,TGTGCCAGCTCACCCGCAGGGGAACTCCCCCAGCATTTT
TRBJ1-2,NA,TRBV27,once,CGSRVTGNYGYTF,TGTGGATCTAGGGTGACGGGAAACTATGGCTACACCTTC
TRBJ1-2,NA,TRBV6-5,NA,CASRPDGNYGYTF,TGTGCCAGCAGACCAGACGGGAACTATGGCTACACCTTC
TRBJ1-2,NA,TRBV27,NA,CASSSGGAPNYGYTF,TGTGCCAGCAGTTCAGGCGGGGCACCTAACTATGGCTACACCTTC
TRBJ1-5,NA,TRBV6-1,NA,CASSEATGFNQPQHF,TGTGCCAGCAGTGAAGCAACAGGATTCAATCAGCCCCAGCATTTT
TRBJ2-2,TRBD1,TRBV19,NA,CASSLGDRITGELFF,TGTGCCAGTAGTCTCGGGGACAGGATCACCGGGGAGCTGTTTTTT
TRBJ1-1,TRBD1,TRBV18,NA,CASSPPTGGLLTEAFF,TGTGCCAGCTCACCACCGACAGGGGGACTTTTAACTGAAGCTTTCTTT
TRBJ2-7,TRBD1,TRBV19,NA,CASSIGQGWNEQYF,TGTGCCAGTAGTATAGGACAGGGCTGGAACGAGCAGTACTTC
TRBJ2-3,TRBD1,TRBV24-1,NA,CATSVPGTETDTQYF,TGTGCCACCAGTGTCCCCGGGACAGAGACAGATACGCAGTATTTT
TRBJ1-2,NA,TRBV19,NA,CASSQDHGANYGYTF,TGTGCCAGTAGTCAAGACCACGGGGCTAACTATGGCTACACCTTC
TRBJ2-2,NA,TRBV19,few,CASSVRGNTGELFF,TGTGCCAGTAGTGTCCGGGGTAACACCGGGGAGCTGTTTTTT
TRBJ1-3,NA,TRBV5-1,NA,CASSPGGSENTIYF,TGCGCCAGCAGCCCCGGCGGTAGTGAAAACACCATATATTTT